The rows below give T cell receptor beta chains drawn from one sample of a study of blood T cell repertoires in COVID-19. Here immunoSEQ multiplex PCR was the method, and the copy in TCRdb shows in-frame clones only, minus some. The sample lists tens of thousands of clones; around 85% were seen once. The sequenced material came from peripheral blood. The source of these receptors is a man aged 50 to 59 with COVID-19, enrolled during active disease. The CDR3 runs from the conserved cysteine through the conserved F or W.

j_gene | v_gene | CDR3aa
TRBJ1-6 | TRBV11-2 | CASSLGYRGQNSPLHF
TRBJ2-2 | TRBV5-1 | CASSPGTFANTGELFF
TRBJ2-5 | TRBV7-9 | CASSLAGRVETQYF
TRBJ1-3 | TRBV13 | CASSLEGHQPGLKDIYF
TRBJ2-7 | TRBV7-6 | CASSLRSGLVGNEQYF
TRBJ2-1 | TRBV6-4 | CASNRLAGGPYNEQFF
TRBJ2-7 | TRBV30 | CAWRVGRTLGYEQYF
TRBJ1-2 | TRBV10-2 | CASTRDRENYGYTF
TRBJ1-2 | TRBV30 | CALGGQGKFGYTF
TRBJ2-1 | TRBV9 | CASSVEASWRYNEQFF
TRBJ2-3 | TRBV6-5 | CASSSPRTSGTDTQYF
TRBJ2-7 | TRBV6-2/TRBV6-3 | CASSYSGDRFSYEQYF
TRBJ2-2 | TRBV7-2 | CASSSNSGRGPGELFF
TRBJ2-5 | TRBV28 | CASSLQYSQETQYF
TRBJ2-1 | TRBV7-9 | CASSPSGTGDNNEQFF
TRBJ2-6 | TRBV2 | CASRVFGHSSGANVLTF
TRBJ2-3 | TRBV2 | CASSEGGTGVEDTQYF
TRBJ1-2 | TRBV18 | CASSPVGGSGYTF
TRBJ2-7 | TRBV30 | CAWKRPATGEQYF
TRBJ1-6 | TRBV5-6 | CASSRRRGPNSPLHF
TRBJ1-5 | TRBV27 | CASSLGLGQPQHF
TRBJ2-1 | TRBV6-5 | CASSYLSGRAGNEQFF
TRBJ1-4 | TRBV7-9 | CASSQNSRSNEKLFF
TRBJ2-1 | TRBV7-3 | CASSRDRATNEQFF
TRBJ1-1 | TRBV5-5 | CASSFPSGQGATEAFF
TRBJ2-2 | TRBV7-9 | CASSLAGQPNTGELFF
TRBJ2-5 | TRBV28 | CASLDSGQETQYF
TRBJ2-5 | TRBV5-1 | CASSLGLARETQYF
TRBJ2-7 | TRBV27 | CASSPPTGATWGEQYF
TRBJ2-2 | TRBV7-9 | CASSLGSGWGGTGTGELFF
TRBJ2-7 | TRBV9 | CASSGSTGSSYEQYF
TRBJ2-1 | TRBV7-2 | CASSLVGSPSSYNEQFF
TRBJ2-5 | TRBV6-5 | CASGWDRFETQYF
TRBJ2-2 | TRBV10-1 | CASSESSTRRAGELFF
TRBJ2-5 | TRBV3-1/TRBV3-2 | CASSQEWNRDPSETQYF
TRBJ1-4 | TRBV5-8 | CASSSQSEKLFF
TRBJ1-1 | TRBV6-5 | CASSGVAEAFF
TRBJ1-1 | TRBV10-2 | CASSRTGPRNTEAFF
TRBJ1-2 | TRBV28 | CASRYLGGNYGYTF
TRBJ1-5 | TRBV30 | CAWSGVRGSQPQHF
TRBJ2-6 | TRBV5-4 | CASRRSSSGANVLTF
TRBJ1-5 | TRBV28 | CASSLLAGSRPQHF
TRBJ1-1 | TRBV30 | CAWMRRGTEAFF
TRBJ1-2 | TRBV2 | CASSERAVAGGGGYTF
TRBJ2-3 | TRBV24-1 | CATSDSPGLGTDTQYF
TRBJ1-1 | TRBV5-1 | CASSSTGGGTEAFF
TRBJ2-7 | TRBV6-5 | CASSYGHDSSYEQYF
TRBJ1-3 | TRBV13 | CASSLGRGASGNTIYF
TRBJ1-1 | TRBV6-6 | CATHRTEMNTEAFF
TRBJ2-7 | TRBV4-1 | CASSLTSPSPGRQVKGEQYF
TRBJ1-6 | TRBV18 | CASSPESGTGRSPLHF
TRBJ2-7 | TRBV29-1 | CSVRTGVLGHEQYF
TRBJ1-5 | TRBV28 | CASSAPIETNQPQHF
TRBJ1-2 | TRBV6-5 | CASSPTGAGYTF
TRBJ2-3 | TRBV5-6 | CASSLGLAGVYDTQYF
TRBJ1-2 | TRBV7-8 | CASSLVNRAFGYTF
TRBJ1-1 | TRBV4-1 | CASSTRVNTEAFF
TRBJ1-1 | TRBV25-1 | CASRTRQGTAFF
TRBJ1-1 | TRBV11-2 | CASSLEGGRPEAFF
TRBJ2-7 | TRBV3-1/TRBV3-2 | CASSRWTSGSYEQYF